This T cell receptor beta chain was retrieved from a study of OX40 agonist ivuxolimab in advanced cancers. With regard to the full study: Ivuxolimab was a fully human IgG2 agonistic monoclonal antibody targeting the costimulatory receptor OX40 (CD134). Intravenous ivuxolimab was administered to patients every 2 weeks at six dose levels: 0.01, 0.1, 0.3, 1.5, 3 and 10 mg/kg. Of the approximately 54 patients in dose escalation, about 19 had hepatocellular carcinoma, about 15 had melanoma, 9 had renal cell carcinoma and 9 had head and neck cancer. A male proportion of around 80% and a mean age of approximately 60 years, ranging from roughly 23 to 85, were recorded for the dose-escalation cohort. Patients were allowed to have had prior anti-PD-1, anti-PD-L1 or anti-CTLA-4 therapy, and roughly 40% of the dose-escalation patients had previously received checkpoint inhibitors. Three dose-escalation patients achieved partial responses, one with hepatocellular carcinoma and two with cutaneous melanoma. The purpose of peripheral TCRbeta sequencing was to test whether ivuxolimab changed TCR sequence diversity and led to clonal T-cell expansion. The monotherapy dose-escalation portion (N ≈ 56 patients) of the phase I ivuxolimab trial is reported in the paper.

Genomic DNA was isolated from the sorted cells so that the TCRbeta CDR3 region could be sequenced. TCRbeta CDR3 regions were sequenced using the immunoSEQ Assay. This immuneACCESS table, as held by TCRdb, lists in-frame sequences with V and J called but not all clones. Of the missing ones, under half trace to an unresolved V gene in checked studies; the others have no known cause. The sample contains 9,500 to 10,000 clones, roughly three quarters of them found a single time. The ten largest make up about 27% of the sample. Patients with a history of autoimmune disease or receiving systemic immunosuppression were excluded from the trial. In every dose cohort, peripheral blood was drawn for TCR sequencing at baseline, cycle 4 day 1, and cycle 7 day 1. Samples were obtained from an open-label, multicenter, first-in-human phase I dose-escalation trial of ivuxolimab. Adults with locally advanced or metastatic head and neck squamous cell, hepatocellular, melanoma or renal cell carcinoma were enrolled in the trial. Before TCR sequencing, CD4+ T cells and CD8+ T cells from peripheral blood were sorted into separate populations.

Study-wide findings and limitations: At doses of 0.1 to 3.0 mg/kg, clonal expansion of both CD4+ and CD8+ T cells in blood was seen between baseline and week 6. Low levels of normalized T-cell clonal expansion were also seen in some nonresponding patients. In the 0.1-3.0 mg/kg groups, partial responders were among the patients with the lowest normalized peripheral clonal expansion, particularly in CD8+ T cells. The antigen specificity of the peripheral T cells that underwent clonal expansion was not determined. On average, CD8+ T cells showed more expanded clones than CD4+ T cells after ivuxolimab.

The CDR3 numbers 15 residues from cysteine through phenylalanine. CDR3 DNA is the only sequence kept; it has 45 bases, read in frame from the first base. V loses 4 bases, J loses 5 bases, and the germline ends lie 18 bases apart. The germline V gene sets CDR1 to SGDLS and CDR2 to YYNGEE. A note on this clone: There is no known antigen for this receptor. Base quality data are lacking; no much larger clone is found one base away.

This specimen consisted of CD4+ or CD8+ T cells sorted from blood, obtained in a trial of the OX40 agonist ivuxolimab. This TCR came from an adult with an advanced solid tumor such as melanoma, head and neck, liver or kidney cancer. This receptor chain uses TRBV9 and TRBJ1-1; a tentative D call is TRBD1 (6 bases match). The bases read TGTGCCAGCAGCCCGCGGGACAAGGGTTATACTGAAGCTTTCTTT. It codes for CASSPRDKGYTEAFF.